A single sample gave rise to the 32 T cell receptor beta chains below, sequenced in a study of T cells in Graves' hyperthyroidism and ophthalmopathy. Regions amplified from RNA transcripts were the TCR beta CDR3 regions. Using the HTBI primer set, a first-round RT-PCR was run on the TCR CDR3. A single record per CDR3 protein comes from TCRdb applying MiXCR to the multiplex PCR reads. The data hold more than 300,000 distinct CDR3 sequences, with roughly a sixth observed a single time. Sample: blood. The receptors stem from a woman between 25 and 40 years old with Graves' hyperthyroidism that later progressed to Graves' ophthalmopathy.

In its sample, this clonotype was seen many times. CDR3 nucleotide sequence: TGTGCCAGCAGCTTAGGTTTCGGGACTAGCGTCCAAGAGACCCAGTACTTC. This encodes CASSLGFGTSVQETQYF. The rearrangement links TRBV7-9 to TRBJ2-5, with 10 bases matching TRBD2. With V trimmed by 1 base and J by 1 base, 6 bases remained unmatched. Germline-derived CDR1 and CDR2 are SEHNR and FQNEAQ (reference sequence). The CDR3 runs to 17 residues.

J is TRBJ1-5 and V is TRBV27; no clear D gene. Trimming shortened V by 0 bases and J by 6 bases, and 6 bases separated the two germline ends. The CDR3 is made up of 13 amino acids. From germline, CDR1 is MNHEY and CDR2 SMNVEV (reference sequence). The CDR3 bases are TGTGCCAGCAGTTTATCCGCCACTCAGCCCCAGCATTTT. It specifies CASSLSATQPQHF.

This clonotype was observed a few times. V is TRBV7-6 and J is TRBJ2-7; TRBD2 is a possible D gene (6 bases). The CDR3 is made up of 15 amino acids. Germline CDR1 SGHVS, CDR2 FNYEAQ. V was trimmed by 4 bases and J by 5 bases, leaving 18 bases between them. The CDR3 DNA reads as TGTGCCAGCAGCTCGGGACTTGAGGAAATAGACGAGCAGTACTTC. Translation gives CASSSGLEEIDEQYF.

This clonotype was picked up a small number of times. The CDR3: CASSLFTRPNTIYF. The CDR3 DNA sequence: TGTGCCAGCAGCTTGTTCACCCGTCCAAACACCATATATTTT. This chain links TRBV5-6 with TRBJ1-3; unclear D gene. Germline CDR1 and CDR2: SGHDT and YYEEEE. CDR3 length equals 14 residues. Trimming stripped 1 base from V and 6 bases from J, with 11 bases between.

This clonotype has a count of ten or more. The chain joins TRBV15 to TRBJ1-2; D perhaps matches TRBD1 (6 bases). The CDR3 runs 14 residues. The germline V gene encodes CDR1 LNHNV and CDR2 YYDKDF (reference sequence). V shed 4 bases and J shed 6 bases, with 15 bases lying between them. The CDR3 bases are TGTGCCACCAGCACCACAGGGTTATTGGATGGCTACACCTTC. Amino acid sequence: CATSTTGLLDGYTF.

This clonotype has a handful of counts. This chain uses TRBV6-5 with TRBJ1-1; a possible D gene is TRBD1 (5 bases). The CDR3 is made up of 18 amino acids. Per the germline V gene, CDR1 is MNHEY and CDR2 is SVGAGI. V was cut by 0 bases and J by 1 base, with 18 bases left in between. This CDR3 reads CASSYSFGWGGANTEAFF. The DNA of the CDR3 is TGTGCCAGCAGTTACTCCTTCGGTTGGGGTGGGGCGAACACTGAAGCTTTCTTT.

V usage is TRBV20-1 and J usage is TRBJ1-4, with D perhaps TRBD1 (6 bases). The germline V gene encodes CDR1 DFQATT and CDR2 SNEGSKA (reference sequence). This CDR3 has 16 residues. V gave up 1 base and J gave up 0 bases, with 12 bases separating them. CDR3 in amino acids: CSARVIQGTTNEKLFF. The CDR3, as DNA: TGCAGTGCTAGAGTAATCCAGGGGACAACTAATGAAAAACTGTTTTTT.

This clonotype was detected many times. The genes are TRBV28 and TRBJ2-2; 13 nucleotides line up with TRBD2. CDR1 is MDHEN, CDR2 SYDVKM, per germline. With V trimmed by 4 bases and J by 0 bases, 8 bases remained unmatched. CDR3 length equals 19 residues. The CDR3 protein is CASSSWGGLAGTNTGELFF. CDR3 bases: TGTGCCAGCAGTTCTTGGGGGGGACTAGCGGGGACGAACACCGGGGAGCTGTTTTTT.

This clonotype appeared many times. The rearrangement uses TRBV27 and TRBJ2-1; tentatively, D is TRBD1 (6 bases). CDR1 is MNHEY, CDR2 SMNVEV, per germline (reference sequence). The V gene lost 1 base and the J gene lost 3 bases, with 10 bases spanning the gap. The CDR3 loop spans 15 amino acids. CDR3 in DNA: TGTGCCAGCAGTTTATTGGGGGCCAGCTACAATGAGCAGTTCTTC. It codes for CASSLLGASYNEQFF.

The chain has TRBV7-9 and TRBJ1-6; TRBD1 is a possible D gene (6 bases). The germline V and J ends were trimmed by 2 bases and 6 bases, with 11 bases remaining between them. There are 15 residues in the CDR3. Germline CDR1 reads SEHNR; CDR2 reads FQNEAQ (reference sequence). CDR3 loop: CASSLNRVGNSPLHF. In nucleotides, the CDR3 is TGTGCCAGCAGCTTAAACAGGGTGGGTAATTCACCCCTCCACTTT.

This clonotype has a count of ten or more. The DNA of the CDR3 is TGTGCCAGCGGCTCGCGGGGGGATGAGACCCAGTACTTC. Protein product: CASGSRGDETQYF. This rearrangement joins TRBV2 to TRBJ2-5; 8 bases are shared with TRBD2. The V segment lost 8 bases and the J segment 5 bases; nucleotides outside the gene matches: 7. This CDR3 has 13 residues. Germline V gives CDR1 SNHLY, CDR2 FYNNEI.

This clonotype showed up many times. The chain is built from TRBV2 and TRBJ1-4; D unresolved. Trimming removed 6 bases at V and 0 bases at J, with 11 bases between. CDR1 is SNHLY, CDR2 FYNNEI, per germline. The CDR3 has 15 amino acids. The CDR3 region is CASRPGQATNEKLFF. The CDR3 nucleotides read TGTGCCAGCAGGCCGGGTCAAGCAACTAATGAAAAACTGTTTTTT.

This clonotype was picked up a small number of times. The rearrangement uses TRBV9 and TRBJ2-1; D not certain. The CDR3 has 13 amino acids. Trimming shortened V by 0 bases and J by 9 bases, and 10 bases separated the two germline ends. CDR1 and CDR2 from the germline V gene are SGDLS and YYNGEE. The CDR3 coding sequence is TGTGCCAGCAGCGTAGTTCCAGCACGTGAGCAGTTCTTC. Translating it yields CASSVVPAREQFF.

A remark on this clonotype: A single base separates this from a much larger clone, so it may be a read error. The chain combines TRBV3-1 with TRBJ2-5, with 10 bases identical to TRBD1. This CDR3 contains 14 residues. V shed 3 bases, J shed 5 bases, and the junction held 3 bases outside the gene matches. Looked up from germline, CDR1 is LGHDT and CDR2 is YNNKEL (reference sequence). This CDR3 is CASSQTGGGETQYF. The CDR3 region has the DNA TGTGCCAGCAGCCAGACAGGGGGCGGGGAGACCCAGTACTTC.

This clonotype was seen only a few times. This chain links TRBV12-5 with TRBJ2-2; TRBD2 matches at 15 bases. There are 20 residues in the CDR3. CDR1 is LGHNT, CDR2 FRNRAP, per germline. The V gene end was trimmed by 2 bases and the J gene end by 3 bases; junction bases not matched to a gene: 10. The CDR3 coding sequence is TGTGCTAGTGGTTTGTTCTACGGGACTAGCGGGGGGCCGGACACCGGGGAGCTGTTTTTT. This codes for CASGLFYGTSGGPDTGELFF.

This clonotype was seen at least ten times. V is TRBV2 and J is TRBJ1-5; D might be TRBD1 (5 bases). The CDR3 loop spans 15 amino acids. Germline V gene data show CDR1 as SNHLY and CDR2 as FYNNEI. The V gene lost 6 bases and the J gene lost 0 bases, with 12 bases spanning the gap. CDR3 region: CASRLGPASNQPQHF. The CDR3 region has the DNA TGTGCCAGCAGGTTGGGGCCAGCTAGCAATCAGCCCCAGCATTTT.

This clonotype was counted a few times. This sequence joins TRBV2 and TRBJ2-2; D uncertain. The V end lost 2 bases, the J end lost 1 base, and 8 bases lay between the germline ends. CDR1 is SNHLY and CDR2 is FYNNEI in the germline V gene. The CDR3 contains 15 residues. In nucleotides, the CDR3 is TGTGCCAGCAGTGAAACCTCACGGAACACCGGGGAGCTGTTTTTT. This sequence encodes CASSETSRNTGELFF.

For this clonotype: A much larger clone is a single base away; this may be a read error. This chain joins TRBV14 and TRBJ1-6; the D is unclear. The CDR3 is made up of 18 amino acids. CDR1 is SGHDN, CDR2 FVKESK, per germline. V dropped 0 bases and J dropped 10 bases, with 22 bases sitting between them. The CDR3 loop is CASSQDGMPHSAVSPLHF. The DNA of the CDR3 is TGTGCCAGCAGCCAAGATGGGATGCCTCACTCGGCAGTGTCACCCCTCCACTTT.

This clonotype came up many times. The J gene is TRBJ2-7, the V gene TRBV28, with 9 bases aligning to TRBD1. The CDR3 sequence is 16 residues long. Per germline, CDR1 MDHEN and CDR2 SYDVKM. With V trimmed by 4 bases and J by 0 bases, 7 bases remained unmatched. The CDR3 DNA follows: TGTGCCAGCAGTTCCCGGGACAGGGCCCCCTCCTACGAGCAGTACTTC. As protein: CASSSRDRAPSYEQYF.

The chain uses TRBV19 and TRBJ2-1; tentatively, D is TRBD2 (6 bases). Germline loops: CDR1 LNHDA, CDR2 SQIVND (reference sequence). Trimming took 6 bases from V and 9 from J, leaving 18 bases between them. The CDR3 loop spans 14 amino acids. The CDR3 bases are TGTGCCAGTAGCCCGGGACTCCCATATGGTGAGCAGTTCTTC. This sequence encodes CASSPGLPYGEQFF. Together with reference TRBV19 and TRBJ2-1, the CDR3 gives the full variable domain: DGGITQSPKYLFRKEGQNVTLSCEQNLNHDAMYWYRQDPGQGLRLIYYSQIVNDFQKGDIAEGYSVSREKKESFPLTVTSAQKNPTAFYLCASSPGLPYGEQFFGPGTRLTVL.

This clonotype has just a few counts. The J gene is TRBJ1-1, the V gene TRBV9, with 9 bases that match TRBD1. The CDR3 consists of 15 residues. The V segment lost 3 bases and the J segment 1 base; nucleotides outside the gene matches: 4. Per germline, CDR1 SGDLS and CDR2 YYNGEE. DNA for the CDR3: TGTGCCAGCAGCGCGCAACAGGGGGCGAACACTGAAGCTTTCTTT. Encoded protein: CASSAQQGANTEAFF.

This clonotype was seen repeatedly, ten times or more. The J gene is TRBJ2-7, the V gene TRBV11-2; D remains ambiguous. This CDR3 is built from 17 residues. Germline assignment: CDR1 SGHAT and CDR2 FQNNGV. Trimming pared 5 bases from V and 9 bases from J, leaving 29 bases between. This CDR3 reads CASSPPRRWASAYRQYF. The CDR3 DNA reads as TGTGCCAGCAGCCCCCCCCGCCGCTGGGCCTCCGCGTACCGGCAGTACTTC. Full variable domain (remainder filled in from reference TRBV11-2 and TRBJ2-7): EAGVAQSPRYKIIEKRQSVAFWCNPISGHATLYWYQQILGQGPKLLIQFQNNGVVDDSQLPKDRFSAERLKGVDSTLKIQPAKLEDSAVYLCASSPPRRWASAYRQYFGPGTRLTVT.

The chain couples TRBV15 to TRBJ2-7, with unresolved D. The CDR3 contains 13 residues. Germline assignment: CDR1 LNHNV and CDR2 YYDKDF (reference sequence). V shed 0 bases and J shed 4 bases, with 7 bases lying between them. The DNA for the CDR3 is TGTGCCACCAGCAGAGACACCAATTACGAGCAGTACTTC. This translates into CATSRDTNYEQYF.

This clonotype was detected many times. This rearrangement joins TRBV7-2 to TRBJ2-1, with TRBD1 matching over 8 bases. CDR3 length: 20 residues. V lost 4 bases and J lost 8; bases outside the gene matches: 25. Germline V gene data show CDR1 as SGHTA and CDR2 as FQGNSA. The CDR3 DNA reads TGTGCCAGCAGCTCCCCCCTTAATGGACAGGGAGTAGGGAGCGAGGATGAGCAGTTCTTC. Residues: CASSSPLNGQGVGSEDEQFF.

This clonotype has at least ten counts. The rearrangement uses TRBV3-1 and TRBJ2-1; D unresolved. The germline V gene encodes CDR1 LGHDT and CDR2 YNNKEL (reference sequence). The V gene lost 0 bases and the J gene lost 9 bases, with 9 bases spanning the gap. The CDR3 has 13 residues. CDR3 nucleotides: TGTGCCAGCAGCCAAGAATGGCGCGGTGAGCAGTTCTTC. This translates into CASSQEWRGEQFF.

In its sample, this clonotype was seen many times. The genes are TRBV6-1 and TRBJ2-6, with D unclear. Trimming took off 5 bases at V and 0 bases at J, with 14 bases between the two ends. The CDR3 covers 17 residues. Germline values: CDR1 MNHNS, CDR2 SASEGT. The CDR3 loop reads CASSPGTALSGANVLTF. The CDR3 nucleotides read TGTGCCAGCAGTCCCGGAACAGCCCTCTCTGGGGCCAACGTCCTGACTTTC.

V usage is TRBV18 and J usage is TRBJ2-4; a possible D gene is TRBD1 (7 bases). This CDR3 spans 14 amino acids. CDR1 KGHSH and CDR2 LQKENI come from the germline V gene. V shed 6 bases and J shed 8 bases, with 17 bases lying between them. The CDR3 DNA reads TGTGCCAGCTCCCAGACTCAGGGGGGAGACATTCAGTACTTC. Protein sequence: CASSQTQGGDIQYF.

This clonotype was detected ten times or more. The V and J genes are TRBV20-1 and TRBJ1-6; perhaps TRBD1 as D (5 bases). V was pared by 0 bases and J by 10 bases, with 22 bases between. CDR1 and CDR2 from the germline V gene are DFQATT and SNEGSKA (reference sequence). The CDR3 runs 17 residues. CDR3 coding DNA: TGCAGTGCTAGAGATCATGTTGGTGGCAGGGTTAGGTCACCCCTCCACTTT. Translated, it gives CSARDHVGGRVRSPLHF.

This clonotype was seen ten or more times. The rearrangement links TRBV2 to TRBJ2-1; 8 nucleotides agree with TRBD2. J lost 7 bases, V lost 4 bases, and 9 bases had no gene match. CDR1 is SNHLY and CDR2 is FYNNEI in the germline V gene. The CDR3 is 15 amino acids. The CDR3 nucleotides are TGTGCCAGCAGTGCAGCGGGAGTTCAGTGGAATGAGCAGTTCTTC. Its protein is CASSAAGVQWNEQFF.

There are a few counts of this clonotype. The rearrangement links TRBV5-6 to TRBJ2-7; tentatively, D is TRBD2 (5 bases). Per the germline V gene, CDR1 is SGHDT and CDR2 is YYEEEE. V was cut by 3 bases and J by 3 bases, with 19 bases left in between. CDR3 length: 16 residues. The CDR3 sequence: CASSSLLRGRNYEQYF. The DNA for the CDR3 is TGTGCCAGCAGCTCCCTCCTACGCGGGCGGAACTACGAGCAGTACTTC.

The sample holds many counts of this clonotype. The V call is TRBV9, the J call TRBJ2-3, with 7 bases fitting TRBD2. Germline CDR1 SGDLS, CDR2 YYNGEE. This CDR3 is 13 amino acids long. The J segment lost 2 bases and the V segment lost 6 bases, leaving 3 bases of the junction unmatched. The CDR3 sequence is CASTGGFTDTQYF. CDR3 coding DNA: TGTGCCAGCACCGGGGGGTTCACAGATACGCAGTATTTT.

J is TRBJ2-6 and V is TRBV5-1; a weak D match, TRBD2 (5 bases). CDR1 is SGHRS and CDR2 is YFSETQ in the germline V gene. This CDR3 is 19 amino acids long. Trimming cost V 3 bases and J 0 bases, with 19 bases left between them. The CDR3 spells CASSSHAGPEPSGANVLTF. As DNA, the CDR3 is TGCGCCAGCAGCTCCCATGCGGGTCCCGAACCCTCTGGGGCCAACGTCCTGACTTTC.